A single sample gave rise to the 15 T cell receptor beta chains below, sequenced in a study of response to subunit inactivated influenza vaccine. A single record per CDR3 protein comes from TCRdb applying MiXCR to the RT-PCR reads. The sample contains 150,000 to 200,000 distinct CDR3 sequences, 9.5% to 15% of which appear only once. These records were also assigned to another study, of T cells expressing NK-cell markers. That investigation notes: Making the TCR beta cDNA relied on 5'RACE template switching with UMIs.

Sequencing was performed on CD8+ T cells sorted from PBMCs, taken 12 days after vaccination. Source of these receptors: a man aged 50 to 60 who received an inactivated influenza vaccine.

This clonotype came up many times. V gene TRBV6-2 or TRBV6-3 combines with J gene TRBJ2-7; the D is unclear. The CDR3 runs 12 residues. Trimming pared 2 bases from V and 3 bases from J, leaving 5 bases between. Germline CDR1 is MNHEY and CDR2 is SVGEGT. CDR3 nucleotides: TGTGCCAGCAGTTACACCGTCTACGAGCAGTACTTC. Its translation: CASSYTVYEQYF.

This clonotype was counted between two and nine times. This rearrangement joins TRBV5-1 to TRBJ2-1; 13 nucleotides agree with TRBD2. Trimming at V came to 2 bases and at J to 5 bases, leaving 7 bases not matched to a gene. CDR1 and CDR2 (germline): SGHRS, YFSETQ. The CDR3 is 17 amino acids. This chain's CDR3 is CASSLTTSGGFHNEQFF. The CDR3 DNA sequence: TGCGCCAGCAGCTTAACGACTAGCGGGGGGTTTCACAATGAGCAGTTCTTC. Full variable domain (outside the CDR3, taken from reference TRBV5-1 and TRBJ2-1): KAGVTQTPRYLIKTRGQQVTLSCSPISGHRSVSWYQQTPGQGLQFLFEYFSETQRNKGNFPGRFSGRQFSNSRSEMNVSTLELGDSALYLCASSLTTSGGFHNEQFFGPGTRLTVL.

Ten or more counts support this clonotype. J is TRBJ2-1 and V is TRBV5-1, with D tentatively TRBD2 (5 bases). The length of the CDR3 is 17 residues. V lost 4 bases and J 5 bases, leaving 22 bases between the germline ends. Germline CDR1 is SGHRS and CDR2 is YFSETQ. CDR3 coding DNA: TGCGCCAGCAGCCGGAACCAGGACTCAGCTTTGGACAATGAGCAGTTCTTC. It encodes CASSRNQDSALDNEQFF.

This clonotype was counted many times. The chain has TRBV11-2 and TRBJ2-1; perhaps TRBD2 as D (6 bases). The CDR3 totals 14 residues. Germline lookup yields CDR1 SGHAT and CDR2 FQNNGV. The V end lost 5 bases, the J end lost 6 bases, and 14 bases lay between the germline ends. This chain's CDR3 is CASSPGAGPNEQFF. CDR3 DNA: TGTGCCAGCAGCCCAGGAGCGGGCCCCAATGAGCAGTTCTTC.

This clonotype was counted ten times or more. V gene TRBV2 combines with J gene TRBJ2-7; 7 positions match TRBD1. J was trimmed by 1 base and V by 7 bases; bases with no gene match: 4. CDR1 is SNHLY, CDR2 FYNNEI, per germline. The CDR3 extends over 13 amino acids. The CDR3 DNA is TGTGCCAGCAAACAGGGGTTTTCCTACGAGCAGTACTTC. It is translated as CASKQGFSYEQYF.

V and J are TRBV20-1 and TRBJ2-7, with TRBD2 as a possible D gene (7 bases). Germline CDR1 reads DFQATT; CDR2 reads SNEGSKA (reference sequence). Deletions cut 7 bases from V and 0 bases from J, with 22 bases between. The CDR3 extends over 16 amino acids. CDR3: CSGGGYTGRASYEQYF. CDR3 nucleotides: TGCAGTGGGGGGGGCTATACTGGGAGGGCCTCCTACGAGCAGTACTTC.

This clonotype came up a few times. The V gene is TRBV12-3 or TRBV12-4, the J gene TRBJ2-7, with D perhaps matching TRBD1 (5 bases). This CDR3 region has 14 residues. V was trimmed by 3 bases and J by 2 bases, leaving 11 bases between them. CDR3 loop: CASSFPTDPYEQYF. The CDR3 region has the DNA TGTGCCAGCAGTTTCCCGACAGACCCCTACGAGCAGTACTTC.

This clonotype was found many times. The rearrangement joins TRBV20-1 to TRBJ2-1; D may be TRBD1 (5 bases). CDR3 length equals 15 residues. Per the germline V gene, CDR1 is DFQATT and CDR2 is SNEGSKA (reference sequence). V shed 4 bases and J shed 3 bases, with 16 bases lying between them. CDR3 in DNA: TGCAGTGCTATAGAGATCACCGACAGCTACAATGAGCAGTTCTTC. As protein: CSAIEITDSYNEQFF.

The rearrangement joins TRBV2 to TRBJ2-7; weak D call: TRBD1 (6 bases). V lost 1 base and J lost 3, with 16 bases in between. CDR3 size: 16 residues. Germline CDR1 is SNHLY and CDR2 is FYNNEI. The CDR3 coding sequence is TGTGCCAGCAGTGAAGGTGTCGGGACATTTTTCTACGAGCAGTACTTC. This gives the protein CASSEGVGTFFYEQYF.

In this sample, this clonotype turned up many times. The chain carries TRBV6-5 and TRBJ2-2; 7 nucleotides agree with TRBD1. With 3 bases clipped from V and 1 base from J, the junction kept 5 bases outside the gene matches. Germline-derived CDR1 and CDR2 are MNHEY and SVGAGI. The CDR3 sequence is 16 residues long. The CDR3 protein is CASSYRTGWNTGELFF. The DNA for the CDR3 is TGTGCCAGCAGTTATAGGACAGGCTGGAACACCGGGGAGCTGTTTTTT.

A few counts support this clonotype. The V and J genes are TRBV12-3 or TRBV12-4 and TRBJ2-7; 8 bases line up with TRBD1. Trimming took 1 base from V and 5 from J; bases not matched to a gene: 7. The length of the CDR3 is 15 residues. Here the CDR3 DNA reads TGTGCCAGCAGTTTAGAGTGGACAGGGCTCAACGAGCAGTACTTC. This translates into CASSLEWTGLNEQYF.

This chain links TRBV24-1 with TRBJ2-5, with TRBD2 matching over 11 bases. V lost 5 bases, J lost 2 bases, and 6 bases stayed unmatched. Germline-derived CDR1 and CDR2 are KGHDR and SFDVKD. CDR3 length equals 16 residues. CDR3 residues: CATSGLTSGKQETQYF. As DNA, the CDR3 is TGTGCCACCAGTGGCTTGACTAGCGGGAAGCAAGAGACCCAGTACTTC.

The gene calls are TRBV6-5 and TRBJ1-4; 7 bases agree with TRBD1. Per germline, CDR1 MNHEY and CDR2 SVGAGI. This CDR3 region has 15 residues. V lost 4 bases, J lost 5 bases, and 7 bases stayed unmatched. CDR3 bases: TGTGCCAGCAGTTTACAGGGGAAATTCAATGAAAAACTGTTTTTT. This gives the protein CASSLQGKFNEKLFF.

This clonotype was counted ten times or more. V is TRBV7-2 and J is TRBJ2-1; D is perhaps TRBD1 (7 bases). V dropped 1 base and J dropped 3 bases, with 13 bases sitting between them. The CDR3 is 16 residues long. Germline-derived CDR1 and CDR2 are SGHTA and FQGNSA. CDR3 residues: CASSLGGGGFYNEQFF. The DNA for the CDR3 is TGTGCCAGCAGCTTAGGTGGAGGGGGCTTCTACAATGAGCAGTTCTTC.

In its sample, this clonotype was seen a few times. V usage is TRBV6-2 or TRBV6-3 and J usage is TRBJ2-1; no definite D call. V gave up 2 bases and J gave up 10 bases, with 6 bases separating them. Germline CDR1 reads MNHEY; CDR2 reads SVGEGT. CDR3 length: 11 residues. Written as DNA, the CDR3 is TGTGCCAGCAGTTACGGAACAGAGCAGTTCTTC. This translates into CASSYGTEQFF.